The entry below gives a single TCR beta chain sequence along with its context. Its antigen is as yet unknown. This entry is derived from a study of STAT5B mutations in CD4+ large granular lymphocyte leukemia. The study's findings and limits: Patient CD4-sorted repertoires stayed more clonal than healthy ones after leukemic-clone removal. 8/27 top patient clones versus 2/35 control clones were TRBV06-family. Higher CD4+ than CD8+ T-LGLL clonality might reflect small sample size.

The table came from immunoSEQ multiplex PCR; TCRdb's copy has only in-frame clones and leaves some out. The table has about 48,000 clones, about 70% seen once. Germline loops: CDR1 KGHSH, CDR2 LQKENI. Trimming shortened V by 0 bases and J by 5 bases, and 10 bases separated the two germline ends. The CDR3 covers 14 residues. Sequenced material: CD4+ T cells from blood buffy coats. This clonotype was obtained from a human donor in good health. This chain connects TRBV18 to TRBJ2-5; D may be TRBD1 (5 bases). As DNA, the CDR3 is TGTGCCAGCTCACCACCAGGGGCATGGGAGACCCAGTACTTC. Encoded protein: CASSPPGAWETQYF.